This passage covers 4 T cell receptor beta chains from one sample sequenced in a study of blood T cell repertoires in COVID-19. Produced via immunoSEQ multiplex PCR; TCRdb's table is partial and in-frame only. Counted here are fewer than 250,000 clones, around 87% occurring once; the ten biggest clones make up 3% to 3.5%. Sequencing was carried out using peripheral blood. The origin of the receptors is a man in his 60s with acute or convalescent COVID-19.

In DNA, the CDR3 is TGTGCCAGCAGTTACTCCGGACAGGGGGAGAGAAACGAGCAGTACTTC. Amino acid sequence: CASSYSGQGERNEQYF. The chain couples TRBV6-5 to TRBJ2-7; 10 nucleotides line up with TRBD1. With V trimmed by 0 bases and J by 5 bases, 7 bases remained unmatched. Germline V gene sequence: CDR1 MNHEY, CDR2 SVGAGI. This CDR3 region has 16 residues.

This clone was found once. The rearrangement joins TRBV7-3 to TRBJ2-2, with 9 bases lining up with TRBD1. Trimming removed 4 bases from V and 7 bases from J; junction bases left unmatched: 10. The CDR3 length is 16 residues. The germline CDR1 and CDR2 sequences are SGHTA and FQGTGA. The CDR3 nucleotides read TGTGCCAGCAGCTCCTTCGGGACAGGGTATGGCGGGGAGCTGTTTTTT. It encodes CASSSFGTGYGGELFF.

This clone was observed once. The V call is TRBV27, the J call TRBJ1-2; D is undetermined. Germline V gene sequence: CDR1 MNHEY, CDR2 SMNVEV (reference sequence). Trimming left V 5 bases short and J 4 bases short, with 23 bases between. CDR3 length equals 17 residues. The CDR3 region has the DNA TGTGCCAGCAGTCTAGGACGGTCCCCTCGAGGGCCCTATGGCTACACCTTC. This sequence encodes CASSLGRSPRGPYGYTF.

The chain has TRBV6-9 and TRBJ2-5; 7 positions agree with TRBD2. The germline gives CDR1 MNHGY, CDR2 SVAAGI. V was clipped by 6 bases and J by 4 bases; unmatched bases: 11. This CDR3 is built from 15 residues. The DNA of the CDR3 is TGTGCCAGCAGCCCAGCAGCGGGGCGGCGAGAGACCCAGTACTTC. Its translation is CASSPAAGRRETQYF.